The 29 T cell receptor beta chains presented below share a single source sample, sequenced in a study of long-term antiretroviral therapy in people with HIV. Runs used v3.0 of the immunoSEQ assay and were done at survey level. The data were produced by immunoSEQ multiplex PCR, yet TCRdb's version contains in-frame clones alone and is incomplete. The data contain 30,000 or so clones, roughly 74% of them singletons. The sequencing used unsorted PBMCs, collected 3 years after starting antiretroviral therapy. The source is a man in his fifties with HIV.

This rearrangement joins TRBV6-5 to TRBJ1-5; D not resolved. Germline CDR1 reads MNHEY; CDR2 reads SVGAGI. The CDR3 contains 10 residues. V lost 7 bases and J lost 7, with 5 bases in between. The CDR3 DNA reads TGTGCCAGCAACTACCAGCCCCAGCATTTT. Translation: CASNYQPQHF.

This chain uses TRBV6-1 with TRBJ2-7; a weak D match, TRBD1 (6 bases). The germline V and J ends were trimmed by 1 base and 3 bases, with 13 bases remaining between them. This CDR3 has 15 amino acids. CDR1 is MNHNS, CDR2 SASEGT, per germline. CDR3 in amino acids: CASSEEGGSIYEQYF. The CDR3 bases are TGTGCCAGCAGTGAAGAAGGGGGAAGTATCTACGAGCAGTACTTC.

The chain uses TRBV7-2 and TRBJ1-3; D is uncertain. Germline V lookup: CDR1 SGHTA, CDR2 FQGNSA. CDR3 length: 15 residues. V was pared by 5 bases and J by 0 bases, with 11 bases between. As DNA, the CDR3 is TGTGCCAGCAGCCCCTCAGCGCTCTCTGGAAACACCATATATTTT. Amino acid sequence: CASSPSALSGNTIYF.

The CDR3 DNA reads TGTGCCAGCAGTTCGGGTTCTAATGAAAAACTGTTTTTT. This translates into CASSSGSNEKLFF. The chain employs TRBV28 and TRBJ1-4; no clear D gene. Germline CDR1 MDHEN, CDR2 SYDVKM. The CDR3 length is 13 residues. The V gene lost 4 bases and the J gene lost 3 bases, with 6 bases spanning the gap.

This clone was seen more than once but under ten times. V gene TRBV6-5 combines with J gene TRBJ2-7; the match to TRBD1 covers 11 bases. The trim removed 6 bases at V and 3 bases at J, leaving 4 bases unmatched. The CDR3 consists of 14 residues. The germline CDR1 and CDR2 sequences are MNHEY and SVGAGI. The CDR3 DNA sequence: TGTGCCAGCAGATCCGGGACAGGGGGCTACGAGCAGTACTTC. It encodes CASRSGTGGYEQYF.

This clone was counted a single time. The chain is built from TRBV29-1 and TRBJ1-1; TRBD1 agrees at 7 bases. CDR3 length: 13 amino acids. Germline V lookup: CDR1 SQVTM, CDR2 ANQGSEA. With V trimmed by 7 bases and J by 8 bases, 13 bases remained unmatched. The CDR3: CSAVRRWDSEAFF. As DNA, the CDR3 is TGCAGCGCAGTTCGGCGTTGGGACAGCGAAGCTTTCTTT. The full variable domain, completed using reference TRBV29-1 and TRBJ1-1, is SAVISQKPSRDICQRGTSLTIQCQVDSQVTMMFWYRQQPGQSLTLIATANQGSEATYESGFVIDKFPISRPNLTFSTLTVSNMSPEDSSIYLCSAVRRWDSEAFFGQGTRLTVV.

CDR3: CSVVIRANTEAFF. In DNA form, the CDR3 reads TGCAGCGTTGTGATCAGGGCGAACACTGAAGCTTTCTTT. The rearrangement links TRBV29-1 to TRBJ1-1; a weak D match, TRBD1 (5 bases). The V and J ends lost 4 bases and 1 base respectively, with 10 bases between them. CDR1 is SQVTM, CDR2 ANQGSEA, per germline. This CDR3 is built from 13 residues. The entire variable domain, with the rest obtained from reference TRBV29-1 and TRBJ1-1, is as follows: SAVISQKPSRDICQRGTSLTIQCQVDSQVTMMFWYRQQPGQSLTLIATANQGSEATYESGFVIDKFPISRPNLTFSTLTVSNMSPEDSSIYLCSVVIRANTEAFFGQGTRLTVV.

This clone has more than one count but fewer than ten. The chain employs TRBV2 and TRBJ1-3; D uncertain. This CDR3 region has 15 residues. Germline CDR1 and CDR2: SNHLY and FYNNEI. Trimming shortened V by 6 bases and J by 0 bases, and 12 bases separated the two germline ends. CDR3: CASRDGRSSGNTIYF. Here the CDR3 DNA reads TGTGCCAGCAGGGACGGTAGAAGCTCTGGAAACACCATATATTTT.

The rearrangement uses TRBV10-3 and TRBJ1-1, with unresolved D. This CDR3 contains 12 residues. Trimming cost V 2 bases and J 3 bases, with 4 bases left between them. The germline CDR1 and CDR2 sequences are ENHRY and SYGVKD. DNA of the CDR3: TGTGCCATCAGTGAGCGGGACACTGAAGCTTTCTTT. Its protein product is CAISERDTEAFF.

This clone has a single count. The chain combines TRBV7-8 with TRBJ2-7, with TRBD1 matching 7 bases. J lost 6 bases, V lost 4 bases, and 6 bases had no gene match. Germline CDR1 and CDR2: SGHVS and FQNEAQ. The CDR3 is 13 residues long. CDR3 DNA: TGTGCCAGCAGCTCATTACAGGGGAGCGAGCAGTACTTC. Translating gives CASSSLQGSEQYF.

The sample holds a few counts of this clone. The V gene is TRBV28, the J gene TRBJ2-7; D call uncertain. Trimming removed 4 bases at V and 0 bases at J, with 7 bases between. The CDR3 length is 13 residues. CDR1 and CDR2 from the germline V gene are MDHEN and SYDVKM. The chain's CDR3 is CASSSHNSYEQYF. CDR3 sequence (DNA): TGTGCCAGCAGTTCTCACAACTCCTACGAGCAGTACTTC. Looking up the rest from reference TRBV28 and TRBJ2-7 gives the full variable domain: DVKVTQSSRYLVKRTGEKVFLECVQDMDHENMFWYRQDPGLGLRLIYFSYDVKMKEKGDIPEGYSVSREKKERFSLILESASTNQTSMYLCASSSHNSYEQYFGPGTRLTVT.

The V call is TRBV6-5, the J call TRBJ1-1, with D unclear. The CDR3 spans 14 residues. The V end was cut by 6 bases, the J end by 1 base, with 12 bases between. Germline V CDR1 and CDR2: MNHEY, SVGAGI. The CDR3 DNA is TGTGCCAGCAGGCAGAGACACGCGAACACTGAAGCTTTCTTT. This gives the protein CASRQRHANTEAFF.

V is TRBV5-4 and J is TRBJ1-3, with D perhaps matching TRBD1 (5 bases). This CDR3 is 15 amino acids long. Germline V gene data show CDR1 as SGHNT and CDR2 as YYREEE (reference sequence). The V end was cut by 4 bases, the J end by 0 bases, with 11 bases between. The CDR3 reads CASSPGTHSGNTIYF. CDR3 in DNA: TGTGCCAGCAGCCCCGGGACGCACTCTGGAAACACCATATATTTT. Filled out from reference TRBV5-4 and TRBJ1-3, the complete variable domain reads ETGVTQSPTHLIKTRGQQVTLRCSSQSGHNTVSWYQQALGQGPQFIFQYYREEENGRGNFPPRFSGLQFPNYSSELNVNALELDDSALYLCASSPGTHSGNTIYFGEGSWLTVV.

V usage is TRBV6-6 and J usage is TRBJ2-5; maybe TRBD1 (6 bases). The germline V gene encodes CDR1 MNHNY and CDR2 SVGAGI (reference sequence). The CDR3 totals 14 residues. Deletions cut 5 bases from V and 1 base from J, with 11 bases between. This CDR3 is CASSPNRAQETQYF. CDR3 DNA: TGTGCCAGCAGTCCCAACAGGGCCCAAGAGACCCAGTACTTC.

V gene TRBV5-6 combines with J gene TRBJ2-2; D is undetermined. This CDR3 has 13 residues. V was shortened by 1 base and J by 10 bases, with 11 bases between the two germline ends. CDR1 is SGHDT, CDR2 YYEEEE, per germline. CDR3 in DNA: TGTGCCAGCAGCTTGTACCTGGTCCAGGAGCTGTTTTTT. Protein product: CASSLYLVQELFF.

This chain links TRBV7-2 with TRBJ2-7; D not resolved. The germline CDR1 and CDR2 sequences are SGHTA and FQGNSA. V was pared by 5 bases and J by 5 bases, with 13 bases between. The CDR3 covers 13 residues. CDR3 sequence: CASSPSVGNEQYF. DNA for the CDR3: TGTGCCAGCAGCCCCTCAGTCGGAAACGAGCAGTACTTC.

V gene TRBV5-4 combines with J gene TRBJ1-4; the D is unclear. The CDR3 contains 15 residues. The germline gives CDR1 SGHNT, CDR2 YYREEE (reference sequence). With 0 bases removed from V and 7 bases from J, the gap between germline ends came to 13 bases. The CDR3 bases are TGTGCCAGCAGCTTGGCTCCGGGAGGATTTGAAAAACTGTTTTTT. Translated, it gives CASSLAPGGFEKLFF. The whole variable domain, filled in from reference TRBV5-4 and TRBJ1-4, reads ETGVTQSPTHLIKTRGQQVTLRCSSQSGHNTVSWYQQALGQGPQFIFQYYREEENGRGNFPPRFSGLQFPNYSSELNVNALELDDSALYLCASSLAPGGFEKLFFGSGTQLSVL.

This chain uses TRBV7-6 with TRBJ1-4; D perhaps matches TRBD1 (5 bases). The CDR3 extends over 15 amino acids. Trimming removed 2 bases at V and 3 bases at J, with 10 bases between. Germline CDR1 reads SGHVS; CDR2 reads FNYEAQ. The CDR3: CASSLSRGANEKLFF. The DNA for the CDR3 is TGTGCCAGCAGCTTATCCAGAGGGGCTAATGAAAAACTGTTTTTT.

The chain uses TRBV6-1 and TRBJ2-3; 11 nucleotides agree with TRBD2. This CDR3 comprises 18 residues. CDR1 and CDR2 from the germline V gene are MNHNS and SASEGT. With 4 bases clipped from V and 4 bases from J, the junction kept 13 bases outside the gene matches. The CDR3 nucleotides read TGTGCCAGCAGTGTCTTCGGTTTTAGCGGGAGGGGTGCAGATACGCAGTATTTT. Translation gives CASSVFGFSGRGADTQYF.

V and J are TRBV28 and TRBJ1-1; TRBD1 agrees at 10 bases. Germline V CDR1 and CDR2: MDHEN, SYDVKM. The CDR3 sequence is 16 residues long. V trimming: 6 bases; J trimming: 3 bases; junction bases outside the gene matches: 10. This chain's CDR3 is CASSGQGVRGDTEAFF. CDR3 coding DNA: TGTGCCAGCAGCGGACAGGGGGTAAGGGGGGACACTGAAGCTTTCTTT.

The V gene is TRBV5-4, the J gene TRBJ1-1; D is ambiguous. The CDR3 sequence is 13 residues long. V lost 0 bases, J lost 6 bases, and 9 bases lay in between. Germline V gene data show CDR1 as SGHNT and CDR2 as YYREEE (reference sequence). The CDR3 protein is CASSLDPGSEAFF. The CDR3 bases are TGTGCCAGCAGCTTGGACCCGGGATCTGAAGCTTTCTTT.

CDR3 in DNA: TGTGCCAGCAGCCCCCCCGGGACAGGGGCAGGAGAGACCCAGTACTTC. Translation gives CASSPPGTGAGETQYF. V usage is TRBV5-4 and J usage is TRBJ2-5; 10 positions agree with TRBD1. The CDR3 totals 16 residues. The germline gives CDR1 SGHNT, CDR2 YYREEE (reference sequence). V lost 4 bases and J lost 4; bases outside the gene matches: 10.

The chain is built from TRBV4-3 and TRBJ2-3; D not certain. Trimming left V 0 bases short and J 4 bases short, with 11 bases between. The CDR3 totals 15 residues. Germline CDR1 LGHNA, CDR2 YSLEER. This CDR3 reads CASSQDFVGSDTQYF. The CDR3 coding sequence is TGCGCCAGCAGCCAAGATTTCGTGGGTTCAGATACGCAGTATTTT.

The chain couples TRBV5-4 to TRBJ1-1; D unclear. This CDR3 has 16 amino acids. Deletions cut 0 bases from V and 3 bases from J, with 15 bases between. The V gene's germline CDR1 is SGHNT and CDR2 YYREEE (reference sequence). The CDR3 loop is CASSLAYGVEYTEAFF. CDR3 sequence (DNA): TGTGCCAGCAGCTTGGCCTATGGGGTGGAATACACTGAAGCTTTCTTT.

The V call is TRBV30, the J call TRBJ2-5; 8 positions match TRBD2. This CDR3 comprises 13 residues. Trimming took 1 base from V and 4 from J; bases not matched to a gene: 2. Germline V gives CDR1 GTSNPN, CDR2 SVGIG (reference sequence). The CDR3 spells CAWSATSGETQYF. CDR3 DNA: TGTGCCTGGAGTGCAACTAGCGGAGAGACCCAGTACTTC.

The chain joins TRBV6-5 to TRBJ1-1; weak D call: TRBD1 (5 bases). Germline V gene lookup returns CDR1 MNHEY and CDR2 SVGAGI. The CDR3 covers 14 residues. Trimming removed 0 bases from V and 5 bases from J, with 10 bases in between. The CDR3 sequence: CASSYSGGKTEAFF. The DNA of the CDR3 is TGTGCCAGCAGTTACTCGGGGGGAAAGACTGAAGCTTTCTTT.

The chain recombines TRBV6-6 with TRBJ2-7; perhaps TRBD1 as D (5 bases). The CDR3 is 14 residues long. V dropped 2 bases and J dropped 1 base, with 9 bases sitting between them. The germline gives CDR1 MNHNY, CDR2 SVGAGI (reference sequence). The CDR3 coding sequence is TGTGCCAGCAGTTACCGGGCAGGGTCCTACGAGCAGTACTTC. This encodes CASSYRAGSYEQYF.

The rearrangement joins TRBV4-3 to TRBJ2-3, with a possible D match to TRBD2 (5 bases). The CDR3 is made up of 16 amino acids. Per germline, CDR1 LGHNA and CDR2 YSLEER. The V end was cut by 1 base, the J end by 1 base, with 12 bases between. The CDR3 spells CASSQAFAGGTDTQYF. CDR3 coding DNA: TGCGCCAGCAGCCAAGCTTTTGCCGGGGGCACAGATACGCAGTATTTT.

V is TRBV28 and J is TRBJ1-4, with D possibly being TRBD1 (5 bases). Trimming left V 10 bases short and J 3 bases short, with 12 bases between. The CDR3 extends over 13 amino acids. Germline CDR1 and CDR2: MDHEN and SYDVKM. DNA of the CDR3: TGTGCCATCCTGGGGGGGGCTAATGAAAAACTGTTTTTT. This translates into CAILGGANEKLFF.